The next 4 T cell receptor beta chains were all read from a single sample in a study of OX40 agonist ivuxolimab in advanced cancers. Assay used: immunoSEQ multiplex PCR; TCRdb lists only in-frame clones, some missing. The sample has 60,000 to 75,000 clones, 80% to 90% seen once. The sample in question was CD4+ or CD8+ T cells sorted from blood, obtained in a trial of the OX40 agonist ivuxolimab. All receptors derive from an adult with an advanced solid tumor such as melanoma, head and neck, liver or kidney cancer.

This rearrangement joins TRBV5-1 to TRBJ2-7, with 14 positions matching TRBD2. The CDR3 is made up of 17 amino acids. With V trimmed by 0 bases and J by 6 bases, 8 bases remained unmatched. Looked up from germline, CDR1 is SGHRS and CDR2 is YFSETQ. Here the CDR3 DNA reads TGCGCCAGCAGCTTGGAGGGACTAGCGGGAGTAGCGGGCGAGCAGTACTTC. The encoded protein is CASSLEGLAGVAGEQYF.

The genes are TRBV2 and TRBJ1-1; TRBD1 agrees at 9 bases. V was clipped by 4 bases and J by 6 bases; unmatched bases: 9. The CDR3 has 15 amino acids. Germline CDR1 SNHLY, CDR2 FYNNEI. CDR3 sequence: CASSASTGGLAEAFF. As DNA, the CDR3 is TGTGCCAGCAGTGCCTCGACAGGGGGATTGGCTGAAGCTTTCTTT.

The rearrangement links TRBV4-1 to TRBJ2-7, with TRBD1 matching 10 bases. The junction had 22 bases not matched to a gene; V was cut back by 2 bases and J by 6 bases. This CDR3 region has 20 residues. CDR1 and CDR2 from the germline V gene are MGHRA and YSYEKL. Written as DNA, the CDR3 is TGCGCCAGCAGCCAACTTAGGACAGGGGGTCCTAGAGAGACTCTCCGCGAGCAGTACTTC. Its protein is CASSQLRTGGPRETLREQYF.

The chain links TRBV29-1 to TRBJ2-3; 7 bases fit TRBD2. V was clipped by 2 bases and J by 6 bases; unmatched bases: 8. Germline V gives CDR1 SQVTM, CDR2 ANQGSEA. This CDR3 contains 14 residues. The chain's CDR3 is CSVEQPGGTDTQYF. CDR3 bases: TGCAGCGTTGAACAACCGGGAGGAACGGATACGCAGTATTTT.